This paragraph covers one T cell receptor (beta chain) sequence. What it binds is unknown. Only in-frame clones appear in the TCRdb table, and some are missing; sequencing was by immunoSEQ multiplex PCR. The sample records about 98,000 clones, roughly 83% being singletons. The data are from a study of T cell responses to AZD1222 COVID-19 vaccine. General study points: Donors were largely white British and mainly female; clonal diversity was possibly underestimated. Reports indicate that nearly half of spike-specific TCRs are directed at unmutated variant regions. When two AZD1222 doses had been given, Spike-specific TCR breadth and depth rose.

Between the trimmed V and J ends, which lost 1 base and 4 bases, there was a span of 14 bases. CDR3 length: 16 amino acids. Looked up from germline, CDR1 is SGHTA and CDR2 is FQGNSA. The TCR sequence derives from an adult in good health. Sample: peripheral blood, taken on day 0 of AZD1222 vaccination. The J gene is TRBJ2-1, the V gene TRBV7-2; maybe TRBD1 (6 bases). In nucleotides, the CDR3 is TGTGCCAGCAGCTTAGACCGGGACAAGGGGTACAATGAGCAGTTCTTC. Protein: CASSLDRDKGYNEQFF.